This T cell receptor beta chain emerged from a study of T cell responses to AZD1222 COVID-19 vaccine. Data came from immunoSEQ multiplex PCR; TCRdb stores just in-frame clones and leaves some out. The sample yields around 69,000 clones, 70% to 90% seen once. Broader study findings: Donors were chiefly white British, with a greater number of females, and clonal diversity was perhaps underestimated. The repertoires were collected only after the peak T cell response. Only six individuals given AZD1222 were seropositive at baseline.

To note about this clone: Its antigen is not identified.

This TCR was sampled from an adult in good health. Specimen: peripheral blood, collected on day 0 of AZD1222 vaccination.

CDR3 protein: CASSSPTEGYGYTF. CDR3 nucleotide sequence: TGTGCCAGCAGCTCTCCCACCGAGGGCTATGGCTACACCTTC. The rearrangement joins TRBV5-5 to TRBJ1-2; D is unclear. In germline, CDR1 is SGHKS, CDR2 YYEKEE (reference sequence). The CDR3 extends over 14 amino acids. V dropped 3 bases and J dropped 4 bases, with 13 bases sitting between them.